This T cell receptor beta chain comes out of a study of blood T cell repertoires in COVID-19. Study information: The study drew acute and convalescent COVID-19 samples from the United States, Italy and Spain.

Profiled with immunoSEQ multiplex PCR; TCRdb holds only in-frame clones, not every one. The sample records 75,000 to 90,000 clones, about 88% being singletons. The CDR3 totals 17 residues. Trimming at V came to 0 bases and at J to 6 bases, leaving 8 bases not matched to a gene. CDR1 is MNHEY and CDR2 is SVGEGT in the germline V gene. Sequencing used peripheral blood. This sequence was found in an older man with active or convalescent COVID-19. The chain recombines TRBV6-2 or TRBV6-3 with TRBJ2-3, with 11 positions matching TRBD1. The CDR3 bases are TGTGCCAGCAGTTACTCGAGGTGGGACAGGGGGACGGATACGCAGTATTTT. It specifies CASSYSRWDRGTDTQYF.